This T cell receptor (beta chain) was sequenced for a study of vaccination effects on CD4 cells after COVID-19. Repertoires were generated with immunoSEQ multiplex PCR, while TCRdb's copy carries only in-frame clones and drops some. The sample has around 30,000 clones; over 75% are singletons. Trimming left V 0 bases short and J 5 bases short, with 20 bases between. The CDR3 length is 17 residues. Germline values: CDR1 SGHRS, CDR2 YFSETQ. As for this clone: Its target is not known.

Under the ViraFEST assay, PBMC were stimulated with viral peptide pools so that antigen-specific CD4+ T cells expanded. Sequencing was performed afterwards. Investigators separated out CD4+ T cells once about eleven days of culture had passed. Vaccine administered to participants consisted of two doses of either BNT162b2 or mRNA-1273. Every well housed 1.5 million to 2 million PBMC, which grew in culture alongside about 11 IU/ml IL-2 and roughly 9.9 ug/ml peptides. The V call is TRBV5-1, the J call TRBJ2-5; perhaps TRBD1 as D (7 bases). The sequence was obtained from a human donor who received a COVID-19 vaccine. Some clones in this sample may be carry-over from other donors' samples. The starting material was CD4+ T cells from PBMCs cultured with SARS-CoV-2 spike peptides, obtained after COVID-19 vaccination. CDR3 bases: TGCGCCAGCAGCTTGGAGGCCAGGGGGGTTTCTCAGGAGACCCAGTACTTC. This sequence encodes CASSLEARGVSQETQYF.